Here is one T cell receptor (beta chain) with its context. Antigen specificity is unknown. The record originates from a study of shared clonotypes between healthy human individuals. The study's findings and limits: Enrolling few donors narrowed the genetic and exposure-history diversity that was represented. The naive CD4 repertoires of a handful of donors were compared, and roughly 5% of clonotypes were shared. Clonotypes shared by all four donors outscored non-shared clonotypes in generation probability.

Libraries were prepared by immunoSEQ multiplex PCR; TCRdb keeps only in-frame clonotypes and omits some of them. The repertoire holds approximately 2,300,000 clones, with around 92% as singletons. Germline assignment: CDR1 MNHEY and CDR2 SVGAGI. With V trimmed by 3 bases and J by 3 bases, 8 bases remained unmatched. The CDR3 length is 16 residues. The receptor was derived from a man younger than 35 in good health. Some clones in this sample may be carry-over from other donors' samples. J is TRBJ2-3 and V is TRBV6-5, with 8 positions matching TRBD2. Material: naive CD4+ T cells from PBMCs. Subset: CD45RA+ positively selected. The CDR3 sequence is CASSYSGRGMTDTQYF. The CDR3 nucleotides are TGTGCCAGCAGTTATTCCGGGAGGGGTATGACAGATACGCAGTATTTT.